Sequencing of this T cell receptor (beta chain) was carried out in a study of blood T cells in healthy people across ages. A note on this clonotype: Its specificity is not known.

RNA extraction gave at least 5 micrograms of total RNA per sample. Germline V gene sequence: CDR1 LGHDT, CDR2 YNNKEL (reference sequence). The V and J ends lost 4 bases and 13 bases, in that order; junction bases with no gene match: 5. This CDR3 comprises 13 residues. With a J-beta primer mix and a sample-barcoded 5' primer, a second PCR ran about 7 to 11 cycles. TCRdb ran MiXCR on the 5' RACE reads and lists one entry per CDR3 protein. The data show about 1.1 million distinct CDR3 sequences, with around two fifths seen just once and around 13% held by the top ten. General study results and limits: TCR beta diversity, measured per million T cells, fell in a roughly linear way with age. Because sorting was not performed, PBMCs prevented conclusive naive versus antigen-experienced comparison.

The sequencing input was blood. The chain uses TRBV3-1 and TRBJ2-1; 12 nucleotides align to TRBD2. This TCR was recovered from a man between 18 and 29 years old in good health. For the CDR3, the DNA is TGTGCCAGCAGCCCCGGACTAGCGGGATTACAGTTCTTC. Its translation is CASSPGLAGLQFF.